This TCR beta chain originates from a study of control samples from healthy donors and cancer patients (dated by TCRdb to the early 2020s). Concerning this clone itself: No antigen is known for it. No base qualities exist here, and no much larger clone lies one base off it.

The method behind the library was the immunoSEQ multiplex PCR assay. The immuneACCESS repertoire file appears here via TCRdb, limited to in-frame rearrangements. These files lack a portion of the clones; in checked studies, under half of the deficit traces to unresolved V genes, and the cause of the others is not known. The sample table lists 25,000 to 35,000 clones, 85% to 90% of them with a count of one. The ten largest clones add up to 1.5% to 2% of the sample. Specimen: PBMCs. The TCR originated in a woman in her forties with lung cancer.

CDR3 protein: CASSASSSGANVLTF. The sequenced DNA: TGTGCCAGCAGTGCTAGCTCATCTGGGGCCAACGTCCTGACTTTC. The sequence is built from TRBV6-2 or TRBV6-3 and TRBJ2-6; a weak D assignment points to TRBD2 (5 bases agree). Via the germline V gene, CDR1 is MNHEY and CDR2 SVGEGT. CDR3 length: 15 amino acids, cysteine to phenylalanine. The only DNA kept is the CDR3, 45 bases in frame from the first base. V sheds 5 bases and J sheds 1 base, leaving 9 bases between their ends.